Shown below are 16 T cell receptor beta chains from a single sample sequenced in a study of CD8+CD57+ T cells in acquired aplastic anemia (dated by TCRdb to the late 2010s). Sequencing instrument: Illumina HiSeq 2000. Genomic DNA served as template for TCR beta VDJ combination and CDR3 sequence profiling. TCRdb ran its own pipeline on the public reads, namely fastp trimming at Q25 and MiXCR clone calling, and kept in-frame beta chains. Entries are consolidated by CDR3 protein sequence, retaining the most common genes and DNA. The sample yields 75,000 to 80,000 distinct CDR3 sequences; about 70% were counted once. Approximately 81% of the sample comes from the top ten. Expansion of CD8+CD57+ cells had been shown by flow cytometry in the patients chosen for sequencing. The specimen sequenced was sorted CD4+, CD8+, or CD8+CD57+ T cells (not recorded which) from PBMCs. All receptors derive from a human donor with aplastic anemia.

The CDR3 DNA follows: TGCAGTGCTAGAGTTGAGTCGCTCTATCAGCCCCAGCATTTT. Translated: CSARVESLYQPQHF. The V call is TRBV20-1, the J call TRBJ1-5; D gene unclear. Germline loops: CDR1 DFQATT, CDR2 SNEGSKA (reference sequence). The CDR3 has 14 residues. Between the trimmed V and J ends, which lost 1 base and 5 bases, there was a span of 12 bases.

The CDR3 DNA sequence: TGTGCCAGTAGGGAGGAGGGCCAAAAGGGCACTGAAGCTTTCTTT. Its translation is CASREEGQKGTEAFF. The V and J genes are TRBV19 and TRBJ1-1; D ambiguous. The germline V and J ends were trimmed by 6 bases and 4 bases, with 18 bases remaining between them. This CDR3 spans 15 amino acids. Germline V gene data show CDR1 as LNHDA and CDR2 as SQIVND (reference sequence).

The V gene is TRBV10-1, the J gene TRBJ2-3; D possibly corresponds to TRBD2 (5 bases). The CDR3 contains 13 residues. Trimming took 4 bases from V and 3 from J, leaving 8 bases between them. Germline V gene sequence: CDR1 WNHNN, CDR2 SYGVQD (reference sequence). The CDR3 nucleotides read TGCGCCAGCAGTGTACCGGGGACAGATACGCAGTATTTT. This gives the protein CASSVPGTDTQYF.

CDR3 loop: CSARQDGLNTEAFF. CDR3 sequence (DNA): TGCAGTGCTAGACAGGACGGCTTGAACACTGAAGCTTTCTTT. V and J are TRBV20-1 and TRBJ1-1; unclear D gene. V lost 2 bases and J lost 0, with 10 bases in between. The CDR3 loop spans 14 amino acids. From germline, CDR1 is DFQATT and CDR2 SNEGSKA (reference sequence).

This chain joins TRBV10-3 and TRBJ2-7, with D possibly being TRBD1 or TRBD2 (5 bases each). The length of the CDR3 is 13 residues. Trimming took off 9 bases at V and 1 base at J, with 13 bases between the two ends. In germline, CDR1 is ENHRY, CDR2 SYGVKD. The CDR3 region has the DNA TGTGCCATGAGGGATGGGGGTTCCTACGAGCAGTACTTC. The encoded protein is CAMRDGGSYEQYF.

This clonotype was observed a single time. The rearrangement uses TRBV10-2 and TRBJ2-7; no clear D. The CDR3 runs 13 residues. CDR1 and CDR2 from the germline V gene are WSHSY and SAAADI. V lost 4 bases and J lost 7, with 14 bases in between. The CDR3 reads CASSVGPFGEQYF. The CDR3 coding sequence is TGCGCCAGCAGTGTAGGACCGTTTGGGGAGCAGTACTTC.

DNA of the CDR3: TGTGCCAGCAGCCACTACGGGAGGGCCCTCTACAATGAGCAGTTCTTC. Amino acid sequence: CASSHYGRALYNEQFF. The genes are TRBV14 and TRBJ2-1; 8 bases agree with TRBD2. This CDR3 region has 16 residues. Germline V gives CDR1 SGHDN, CDR2 FVKESK. V shed 3 bases and J 3 bases; nucleotides not matched to a gene: 7.

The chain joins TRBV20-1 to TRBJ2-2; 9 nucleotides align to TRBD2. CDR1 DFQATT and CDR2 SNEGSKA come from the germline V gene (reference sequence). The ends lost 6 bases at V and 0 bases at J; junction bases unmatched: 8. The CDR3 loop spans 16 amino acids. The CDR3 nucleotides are TGCAGTGCGAGTTCGAGCGGGGGGTCGAACACCGGGGAGCTGTTTTTT. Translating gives CSASSSGGSNTGELFF.

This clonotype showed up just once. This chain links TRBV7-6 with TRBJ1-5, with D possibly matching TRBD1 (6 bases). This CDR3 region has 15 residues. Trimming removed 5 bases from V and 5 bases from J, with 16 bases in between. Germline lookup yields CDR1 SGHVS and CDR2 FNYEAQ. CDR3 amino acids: CASSAERGRDQPQHF. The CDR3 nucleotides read TGTGCCAGCAGCGCTGAAAGGGGGAGGGATCAGCCCCAGCATTTT.

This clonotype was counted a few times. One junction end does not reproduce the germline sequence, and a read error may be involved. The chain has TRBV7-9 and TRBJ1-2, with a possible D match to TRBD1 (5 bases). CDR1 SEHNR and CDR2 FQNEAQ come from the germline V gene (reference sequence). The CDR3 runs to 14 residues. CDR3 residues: CASSVAGGESGYTF. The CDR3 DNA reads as TGTGCCAGCAGCGTAGCCGGGGGGGAGAGCGGCTACACCTTC.

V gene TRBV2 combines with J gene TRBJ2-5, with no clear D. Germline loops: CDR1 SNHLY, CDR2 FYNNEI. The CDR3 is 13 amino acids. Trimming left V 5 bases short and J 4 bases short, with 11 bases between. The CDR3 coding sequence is TGTGCCAGCAGTACACGGGCTACAGAGACCCAGTACTTC. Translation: CASSTRATETQYF.

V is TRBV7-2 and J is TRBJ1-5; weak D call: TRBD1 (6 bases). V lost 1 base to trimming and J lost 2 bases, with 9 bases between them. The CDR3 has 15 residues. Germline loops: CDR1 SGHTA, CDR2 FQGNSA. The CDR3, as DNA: TGTGCCAGCAGCTTAGGCAGGGGAGGCAATCAGCCCCAGCATTTT. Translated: CASSLGRGGNQPQHF.

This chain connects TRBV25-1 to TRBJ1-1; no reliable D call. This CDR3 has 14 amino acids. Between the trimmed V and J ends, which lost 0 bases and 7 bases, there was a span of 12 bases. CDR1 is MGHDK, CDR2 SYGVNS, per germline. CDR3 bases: TGTGCCAGCAGTGAATATTCGACGGACCGTGAAGCTTTCTTT. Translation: CASSEYSTDREAFF.

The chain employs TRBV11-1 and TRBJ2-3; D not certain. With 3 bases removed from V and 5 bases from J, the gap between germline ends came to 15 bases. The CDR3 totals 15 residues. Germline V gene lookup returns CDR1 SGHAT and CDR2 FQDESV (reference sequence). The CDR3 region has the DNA TGTGCCAGCAGCTTCGGTAGGAACGGCAGAGATACGCAGTATTTT. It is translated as CASSFGRNGRDTQYF.

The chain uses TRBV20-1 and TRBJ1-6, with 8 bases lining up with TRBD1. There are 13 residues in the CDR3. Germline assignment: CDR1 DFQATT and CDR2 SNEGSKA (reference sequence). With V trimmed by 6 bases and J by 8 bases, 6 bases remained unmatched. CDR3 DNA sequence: TGCAGTGCAATGACAGGGGCTGATTCACCCCTCCACTTT. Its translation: CSAMTGADSPLHF.

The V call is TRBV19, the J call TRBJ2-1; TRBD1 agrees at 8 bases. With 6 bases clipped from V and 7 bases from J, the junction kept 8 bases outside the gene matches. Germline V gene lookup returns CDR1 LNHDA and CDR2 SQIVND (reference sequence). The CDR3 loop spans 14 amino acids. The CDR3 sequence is CASRHTGGGNEQFF. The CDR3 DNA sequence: TGTGCCAGTAGACATACAGGGGGAGGAAATGAGCAGTTCTTC.